The T cell receptor (beta chain) described here comes from a study of OX40 agonist ivuxolimab in advanced cancers. Study results and caveats: Determination of antigen specificity was not performed for the expanded peripheral T cells.

This clone was detected only a few times. Its cognate antigen is unknown. The assay was immunoSEQ multiplex PCR, and TCRdb's table has in-frame clones only and misses some. This sample carries almost 85,000 clones, roughly 86% of them seen once, and the ten largest clones take 6% to 8%. Germline V lookup: CDR1 SGHVS, CDR2 FQNEAQ. The CDR3 is made up of 19 amino acids. J lost 0 bases, V lost 5 bases, and 11 bases had no gene match. The source of this sequence is an adult with an advanced solid tumor such as melanoma, head and neck, liver or kidney cancer. This chain uses TRBV7-8 with TRBJ2-4; 12 bases are shared with TRBD2. This sample comprised CD4+ or CD8+ T cells sorted from blood, obtained in a trial of the OX40 agonist ivuxolimab. CDR3 sequence: CASSKTSGRWGGAKNIQYF. The CDR3 DNA reads TGTGCCAGCAGCAAGACTAGCGGGAGATGGGGGGGAGCCAAAAACATTCAGTACTTC.